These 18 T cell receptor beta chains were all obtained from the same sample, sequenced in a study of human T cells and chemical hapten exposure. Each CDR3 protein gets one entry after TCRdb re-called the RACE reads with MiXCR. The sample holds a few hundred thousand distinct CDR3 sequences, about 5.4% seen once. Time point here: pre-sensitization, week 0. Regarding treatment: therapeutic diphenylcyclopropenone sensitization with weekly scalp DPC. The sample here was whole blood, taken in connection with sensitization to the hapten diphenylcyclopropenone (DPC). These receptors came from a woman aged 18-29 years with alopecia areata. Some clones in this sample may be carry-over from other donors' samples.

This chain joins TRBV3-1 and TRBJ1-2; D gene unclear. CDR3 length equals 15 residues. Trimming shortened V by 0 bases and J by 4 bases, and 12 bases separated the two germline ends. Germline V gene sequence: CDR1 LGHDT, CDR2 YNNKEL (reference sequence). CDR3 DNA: TGTGCCAGCAGCCAAGATATACGGGCGTTCTATGGCTACACCTTC. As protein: CASSQDIRAFYGYTF.

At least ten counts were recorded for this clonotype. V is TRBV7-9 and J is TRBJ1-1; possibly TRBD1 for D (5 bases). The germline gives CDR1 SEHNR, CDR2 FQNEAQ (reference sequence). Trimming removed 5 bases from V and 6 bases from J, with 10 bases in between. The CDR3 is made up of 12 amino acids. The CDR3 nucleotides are TGTGCCAGCAGCCACGGACAAGCTGAAGCTTTCTTT. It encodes CASSHGQAEAFF.

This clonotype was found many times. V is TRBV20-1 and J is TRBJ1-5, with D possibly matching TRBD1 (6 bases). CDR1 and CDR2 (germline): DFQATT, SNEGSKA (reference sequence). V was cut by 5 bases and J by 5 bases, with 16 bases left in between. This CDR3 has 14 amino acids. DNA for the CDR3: TGCAGTGCTTCCAGGGGCTCCATAGATCAGCCCCAGCATTTT. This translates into CSASRGSIDQPQHF.

CDR3 loop: CASGSFLGAYGYTF. DNA of the CDR3: TGCGCCAGCGGCTCCTTCCTGGGGGCCTATGGCTACACCTTC. This chain uses TRBV4-1 with TRBJ1-2; tentative D call: TRBD1 (6 bases). Per the germline V gene, CDR1 is MGHRA and CDR2 is YSYEKL. The length of the CDR3 is 14 residues. The V end lost 8 bases, the J end lost 4 bases, and 17 bases lay between the germline ends.

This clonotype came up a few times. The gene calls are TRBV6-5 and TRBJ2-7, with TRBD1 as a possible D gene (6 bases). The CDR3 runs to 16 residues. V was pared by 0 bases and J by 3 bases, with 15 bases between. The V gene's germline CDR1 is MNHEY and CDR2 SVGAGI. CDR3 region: CASSYSRSGALYEQYF. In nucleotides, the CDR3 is TGTGCCAGCAGTTACTCTCGGTCAGGGGCTCTCTACGAGCAGTACTTC.

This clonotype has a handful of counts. The CDR3 sequence: CAIAPGQPDTQYF. The CDR3, as DNA: TGTGCCATCGCCCCGGGACAACCAGATACGCAGTATTTT. V gene TRBV10-3 combines with J gene TRBJ2-3, with D possibly matching TRBD1 (6 bases). CDR3 length: 13 residues. V lost 8 bases to trimming and J lost 4 bases, with 13 bases between them. Germline CDR1 and CDR2: ENHRY and SYGVKD.

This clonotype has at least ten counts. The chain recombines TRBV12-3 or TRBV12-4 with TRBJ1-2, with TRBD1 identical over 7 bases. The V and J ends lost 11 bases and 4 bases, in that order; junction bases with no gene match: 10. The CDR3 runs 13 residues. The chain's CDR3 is CAQRQGVGYGYTF. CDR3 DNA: TGTGCCCAGCGACAGGGTGTGGGCTATGGCTACACCTTC.

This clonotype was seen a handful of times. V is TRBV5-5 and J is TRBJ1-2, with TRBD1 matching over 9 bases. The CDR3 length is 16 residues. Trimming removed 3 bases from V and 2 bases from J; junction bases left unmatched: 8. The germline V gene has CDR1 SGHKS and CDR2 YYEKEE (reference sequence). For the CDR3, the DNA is TGTGCCAGCAGCTCGCGGGCCGGGACAGGGAACTATGGCTACACCTTC. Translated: CASSSRAGTGNYGYTF. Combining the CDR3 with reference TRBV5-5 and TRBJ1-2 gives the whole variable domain DAGVTQSPTHLIKTRGQQVTLRCSPISGHKSVSWYQQVLGQGPQFIFQYYEKEERGRGNFPDRFSARQFPNYSSELNVNALLLGDSALYLCASSSRAGTGNYGYTFGSGTRLTVV.

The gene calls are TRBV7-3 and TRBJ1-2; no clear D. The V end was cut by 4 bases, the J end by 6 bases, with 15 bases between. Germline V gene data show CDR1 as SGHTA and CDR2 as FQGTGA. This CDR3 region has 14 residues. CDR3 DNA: TGTGCCAGCAGCTCGCAGCCATACCCTAATGGCTACACCTTC. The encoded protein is CASSSQPYPNGYTF.

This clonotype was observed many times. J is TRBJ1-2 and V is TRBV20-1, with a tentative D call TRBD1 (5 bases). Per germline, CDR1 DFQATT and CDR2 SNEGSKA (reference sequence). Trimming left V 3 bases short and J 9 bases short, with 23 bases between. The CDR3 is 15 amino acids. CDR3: CSASGARGAFRSYTF. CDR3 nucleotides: TGCAGTGCTAGTGGGGCCCGGGGCGCATTTAGGAGCTACACCTTC.

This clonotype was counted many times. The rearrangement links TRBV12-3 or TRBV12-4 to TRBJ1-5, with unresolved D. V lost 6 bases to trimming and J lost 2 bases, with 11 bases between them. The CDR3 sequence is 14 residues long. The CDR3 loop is CASSLSGGNQPQHF. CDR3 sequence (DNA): TGTGCCAGCAGCCTGAGTGGCGGCAATCAGCCCCAGCATTTT.

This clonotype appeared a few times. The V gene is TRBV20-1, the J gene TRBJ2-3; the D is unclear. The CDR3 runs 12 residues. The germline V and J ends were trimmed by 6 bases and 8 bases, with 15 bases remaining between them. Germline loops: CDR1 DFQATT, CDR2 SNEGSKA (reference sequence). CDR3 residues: CSALASAATQYF. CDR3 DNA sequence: TGCAGTGCACTCGCCTCAGCCGCTACGCAGTATTTT.

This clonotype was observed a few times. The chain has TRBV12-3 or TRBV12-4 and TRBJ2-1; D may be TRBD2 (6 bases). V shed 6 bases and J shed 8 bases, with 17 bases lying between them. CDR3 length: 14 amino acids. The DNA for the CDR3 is TGTGCCAGCAGCTCTGGGGGGAGATGGGATGAGCAGTTCTTC. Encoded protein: CASSSGGRWDEQFF.

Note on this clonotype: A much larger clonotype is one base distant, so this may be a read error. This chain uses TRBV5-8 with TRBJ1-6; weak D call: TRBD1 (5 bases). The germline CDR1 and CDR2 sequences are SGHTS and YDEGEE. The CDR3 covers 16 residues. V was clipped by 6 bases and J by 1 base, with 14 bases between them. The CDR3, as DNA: TGTGCCAGCATTCTCGGGAGGGGATCCTATAATTCACCCCTCCACTTT. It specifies CASILGRGSYNSPLHF.

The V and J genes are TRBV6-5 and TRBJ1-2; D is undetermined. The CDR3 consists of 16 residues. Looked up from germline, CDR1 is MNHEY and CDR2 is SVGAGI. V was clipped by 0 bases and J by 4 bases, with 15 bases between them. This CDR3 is CASSYSMGLGPYGYTF. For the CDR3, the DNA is TGTGCCAGCAGTTACTCGATGGGTCTCGGGCCCTATGGCTACACCTTC.

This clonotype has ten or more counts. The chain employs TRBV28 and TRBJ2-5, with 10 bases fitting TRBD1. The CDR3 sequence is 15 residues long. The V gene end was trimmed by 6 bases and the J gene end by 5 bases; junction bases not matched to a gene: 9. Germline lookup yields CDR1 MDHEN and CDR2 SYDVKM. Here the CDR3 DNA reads TGTGCCAGCAGCCCCGGACAGGGGGGTTCGGAGACCCAGTACTTC. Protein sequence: CASSPGQGGSETQYF.

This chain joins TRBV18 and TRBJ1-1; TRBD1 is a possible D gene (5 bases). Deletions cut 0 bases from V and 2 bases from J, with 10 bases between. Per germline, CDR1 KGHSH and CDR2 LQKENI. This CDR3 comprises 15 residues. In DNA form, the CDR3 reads TGTGCCAGCTCACCACCAGGGGCACGAAACACTGAAGCTTTCTTT. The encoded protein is CASSPPGARNTEAFF.

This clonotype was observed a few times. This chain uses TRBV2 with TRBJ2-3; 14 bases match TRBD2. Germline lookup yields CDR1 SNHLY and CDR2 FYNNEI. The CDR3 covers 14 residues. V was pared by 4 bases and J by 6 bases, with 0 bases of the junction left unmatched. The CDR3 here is CASSGTSGGDTQYF. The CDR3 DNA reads TGTGCCAGCAGTGGGACTAGCGGGGGGGATACGCAGTATTTT.